The TCR beta chain described here comes from a study of blood T cell repertoires in COVID-19 (TCRdb year 2020). In terms of the full investigation: The collaborator samples originated in the United States, Italy and Spain and spanned the acute and convalescent phases of COVID-19. Sample metadata almost always included a de-identified subject ID, COVID-19 status, age in years and sex. Samples were obtained from the ongoing ImmuneRACE study (first 160 participants) and from approximately 1,200 subjects provided by 6 global collaborators. The repertoires were released in a freely available public database meant as a resource for research on the immune response to SARS-CoV-2. Deeply sampled blood TCRbeta repertoires from subjects exposed to, actively infected with, or recovered from COVID-19 were included in the dataset. The material from the prospective study consisted of cDNA or gDNA derived from T cells, B-cell-depleted T cells, or PBMCs. Where available, HLA class I and class II types were taken from metadata supplied by the sample provider and were not determined by assay-based typing.

Concerning this clone itself: This clone's antigen is unknown. Base qualities are not at hand, and no much larger clone is one base apart.

Overall results and qualifications from the work: How much clinical and demographic metadata was included differed by source and by participant, and the metadata was provided uncurated.

In the prospective study, participants were 18 to 89 years old, resided in 25 or so geographic areas of the United States, and were enrolled through a virtual design. In the prospective study, cohorts were assigned on the basis of participant-reported clinical history obtained from a screening survey and a study questionnaire. Recovered participants in ImmuneRACE Cohort 3 were defined as having two consecutive negative NP/OP PCR tests, clearance from a healthcare professional, or resolution of symptoms. Each participant in the prospective study had whole blood, serum and a nasopharyngeal or oropharyngeal swab collected by mobile phlebotomists. Over a roughly 2-month period, participants in the prospective study had the option of providing additional blood draws and questionnaires. Prospective study blood samples were shipped either frozen or at room temperature before DNA extraction. TCRbeta CDR3 regions were amplified from genomic DNA by means of the immunoSEQ Assay, a bias-controlled multiplex PCR. The paper's data handling went like this. Nucleated cell counts per sample were estimated from amplification of reference gene primers within the assay. To quantify the absolute abundance of each unique TCRbeta CDR3 rearrangement, sequence reads were collapsed and filtered. For each sample, productive Simpson clonality was calculated as the square root of Simpson's diversity index over productive rearrangements. Sourced from immuneACCESS, this table was stored by TCRdb with only in-frame sequences that have V and J called. A share of the clones is absent; for the studies checked, an unresolved V gene accounts for under half, and the remainder has no known explanation. Clonal size and the V and J genes are those of that table, whereas D and trimming came from the DNA. Counted in this sample were hundreds of thousands of clones; approximately 83% of them appeared once. Less than 2.5% of the sample is taken by the ten largest.

Sequencing input: PBMCs or T cells enriched from blood (not recorded which). The origin of this receptor is a man aged 25 to 40 who had recovered from COVID-19.

The CDR3 protein is CASSYSGTGFNQPQHF. The sequenced DNA is TGTGCCAGCAGTTACTCGGGTACAGGGTTCAATCAGCCCCAGCATTTT. The rearranged segments are TRBV6-2 or TRBV6-3 and TRBJ1-5; TRBD1 could be the D gene, as 6 bases match. CDR1 and CDR2, looked up from the germline V gene, are MNHEY and SVGEGT. The germline ends are 12 bases apart after V is trimmed by 0 bases and J by 3 bases. Reading from cysteine to phenylalanine, the CDR3 counts 16 amino acids. The CDR3 DNA has 48 bases and is translated from base 1.